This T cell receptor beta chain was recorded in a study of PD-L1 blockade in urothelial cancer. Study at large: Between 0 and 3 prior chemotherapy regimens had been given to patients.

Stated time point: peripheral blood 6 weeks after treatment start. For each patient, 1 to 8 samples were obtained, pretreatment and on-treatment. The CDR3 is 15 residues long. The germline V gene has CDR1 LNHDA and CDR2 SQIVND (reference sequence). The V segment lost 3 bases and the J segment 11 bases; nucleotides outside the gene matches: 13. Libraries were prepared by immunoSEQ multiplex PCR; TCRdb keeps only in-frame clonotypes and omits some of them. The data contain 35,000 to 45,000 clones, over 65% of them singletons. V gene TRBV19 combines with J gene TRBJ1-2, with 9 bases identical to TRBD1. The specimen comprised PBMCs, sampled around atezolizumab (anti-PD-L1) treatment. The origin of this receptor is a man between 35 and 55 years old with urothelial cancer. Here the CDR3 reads CASSISTDRGIPYTF. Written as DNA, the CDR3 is TGTGCCAGTAGTATTTCAACGGACAGGGGAATTCCTTACACCTTC.